A selection of T cell receptor beta chains follows, all from one sample in a study of T cells after yellow fever vaccination. TCRdb processed the 5' RACE reads anew with MiXCR; each CDR3 protein has one entry. The sample includes fewer than 350,000 distinct CDR3 sequences, 8.7% of them seen just once. The sample was PBMCs, taken on the day of the first yellow fever vaccination. These receptors were taken from a man aged 18 to 30 who received the YFV17D yellow fever vaccine. Each CDR3 is given without its conserved first and last residue. The order of the fields is V gene, CDR3 protein.

v_gene: TRBV5-1; CDR3aa: ASTLSGGARETQY
v_gene: TRBV5-1; CDR3aa: ASSFQDLGEAF
v_gene: TRBV20-1; CDR3aa: SAASGGYQETQY
v_gene: TRBV18; CDR3aa: ASSPNSQGAQETQY
v_gene: TRBV12-3/TRBV12-4; CDR3aa: ASSFRVLNTEAF
v_gene: TRBV5-1; CDR3aa: ASTRFLTGGETQY
v_gene: TRBV7-9; CDR3aa: ASSLDYTSGVYEQY
v_gene: TRBV10-2; CDR3aa: ASSESVASGANEQF
v_gene: TRBV18; CDR3aa: ASSTLAGGPEDTQY
v_gene: TRBV5-1; CDR3aa: ASIQGTGELF
v_gene: TRBV4-3; CDR3aa: ASSQTQGTGANVLT
v_gene: TRBV12-3/TRBV12-4; CDR3aa: ASTVGGSYQETQY
v_gene: TRBV6-2/TRBV6-3; CDR3aa: ASSYYRGNTEAF
v_gene: TRBV5-1; CDR3aa: ASILAWGNTGELF
v_gene: TRBV6-2/TRBV6-3; CDR3aa: ASSPLGELF
v_gene: TRBV10-2; CDR3aa: ASSEIQGDYEQY
v_gene: TRBV7-9; CDR3aa: ASSFTGTDGTGELF
v_gene: TRBV7-9; CDR3aa: ASSAPRGGGAF
v_gene: TRBV30; CDR3aa: AWSYTPNPYEQY
v_gene: TRBV24-1; CDR3aa: ATSDPGTGDEQF
v_gene: TRBV12-3/TRBV12-4; CDR3aa: ASSDSPQEGAF
v_gene: TRBV15; CDR3aa: ATSRAGRGGGYT
v_gene: TRBV5-5; CDR3aa: ASSLARAVYYNSPLH
v_gene: TRBV27; CDR3aa: ASTRGVFGTDTQY
v_gene: TRBV7-2; CDR3aa: ASSLPPEHEQF
v_gene: TRBV6-1; CDR3aa: AASTGFGNIQY
v_gene: TRBV4-1; CDR3aa: ASSPSGGLQY
v_gene: TRBV9; CDR3aa: ASSEFWTPPTGNEQF
v_gene: TRBV9; CDR3aa: ASSVADSPYPEAF
v_gene: TRBV7-3; CDR3aa: ASSKAGGRGDTQY
v_gene: TRBV5-1; CDR3aa: ASSLFSTQQAF
v_gene: TRBV12-3/TRBV12-4; CDR3aa: ASRPGQGSNQPQH
v_gene: TRBV7-2; CDR3aa: ASSLGQTNSPLH
v_gene: TRBV11-2; CDR3aa: ASSLFWPTGQYLNYGYT
v_gene: TRBV5-1; CDR3aa: ASSGGQGGGNYGYT
v_gene: TRBV6-4; CDR3aa: ASSEGPGAQPQH
v_gene: TRBV7-9; CDR3aa: ASSFTPINTGELF
v_gene: TRBV25-1; CDR3aa: ASLSFDTQY
v_gene: TRBV7-2; CDR3aa: ASSSLTEYNQPQH
v_gene: TRBV12-5; CDR3aa: ASGPGRNQPQH
v_gene: TRBV4-1; CDR3aa: ASSQDKGLRF
v_gene: TRBV20-1; CDR3aa: SARQATSGNTIY
v_gene: TRBV10-3; CDR3aa: AIRIPITGELF
v_gene: TRBV11-3; CDR3aa: ASSLGGPPYEQY
v_gene: TRBV4-3; CDR3aa: ASSQGGTGSYEQY